The T cell receptor beta chain under discussion was sequenced for a study of beta chain features in type 1 diabetes. Trimming shortened V by 0 bases and J by 0 bases, and 10 bases separated the two germline ends. Germline V CDR1 and CDR2: SGHDT, YYEEEE. The CDR3 has 15 residues. This clone has just a few counts. The antigen is not known. TCRB transcripts that were expressed got sequenced, as all of the isolated RNA had been reverse transcribed. Data came from immunoSEQ multiplex PCR; TCRdb stores just in-frame clones and leaves some out. The sample consists of 300,000 or so clones, approximately 9.7% of them appearing once. Overall study findings and caveats: Cells with high TCR expression could be over-represented by cDNA sequencing. PCR might favor shorter templates, equally in patients and controls. Patients' naive, central memory and Treg TCRB repertoires seemed closer to one another than those of healthy donors. Patients with type 1 diabetes carried fewer insertions and had more deletions at their VDJ junctions. Significant though moderate, a shortening of TCRB CDR3s appeared in all four CD4+ subsets of Type 1 diabetes patients.

The chain couples TRBV5-6 to TRBJ2-7; a weak D match, TRBD2 (6 bases). This TCR was recovered from a man aged 25-45 years with type 1 diabetes. Sequenced: central memory CD4+ T cells from blood. The CDR3 nucleotides read TGTGCCAGCAGCTTGGATTGGAGGGCCTCCTACGAGCAGTACTTC. As protein: CASSLDWRASYEQYF. Filled out from reference TRBV5-6 and TRBJ2-7, the complete variable domain reads DAGVTQSPTHLIKTRGQQVTLRCSPKSGHDTVSWYQQALGQGPQFIFQYYEEEERQRGNFPDRFSGHQFPNYSSELNVNALLLGDSALYLCASSLDWRASYEQYFGPGTRLTVT.